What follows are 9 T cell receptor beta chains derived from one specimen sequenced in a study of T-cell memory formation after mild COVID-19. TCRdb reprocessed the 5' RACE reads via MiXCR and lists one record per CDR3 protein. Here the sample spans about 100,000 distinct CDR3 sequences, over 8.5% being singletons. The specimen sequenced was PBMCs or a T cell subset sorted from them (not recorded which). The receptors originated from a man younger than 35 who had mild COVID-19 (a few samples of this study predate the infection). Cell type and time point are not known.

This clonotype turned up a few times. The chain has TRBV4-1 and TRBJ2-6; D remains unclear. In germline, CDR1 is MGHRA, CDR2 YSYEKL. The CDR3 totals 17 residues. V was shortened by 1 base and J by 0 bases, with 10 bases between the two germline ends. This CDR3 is CASSQGRKPSGANVLTF. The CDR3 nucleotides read TGCGCCAGCAGCCAAGGTCGGAAGCCCTCTGGGGCCAACGTCCTGACTTTC.

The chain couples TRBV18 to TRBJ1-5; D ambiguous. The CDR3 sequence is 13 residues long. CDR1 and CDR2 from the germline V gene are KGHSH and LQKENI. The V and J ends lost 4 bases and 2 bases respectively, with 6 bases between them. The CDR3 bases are TGTGCCAGCTCACAGGCAGGCAATCAGCCCCAGCATTTT. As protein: CASSQAGNQPQHF.

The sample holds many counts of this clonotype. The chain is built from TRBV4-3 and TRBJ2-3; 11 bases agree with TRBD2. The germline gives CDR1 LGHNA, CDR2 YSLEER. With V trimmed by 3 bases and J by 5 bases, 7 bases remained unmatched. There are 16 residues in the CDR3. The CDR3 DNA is TGCGCCAGCAGCCAGGGTAGCGGGGGGGGGAGAGATACGCAGTATTTT. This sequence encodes CASSQGSGGGRDTQYF.

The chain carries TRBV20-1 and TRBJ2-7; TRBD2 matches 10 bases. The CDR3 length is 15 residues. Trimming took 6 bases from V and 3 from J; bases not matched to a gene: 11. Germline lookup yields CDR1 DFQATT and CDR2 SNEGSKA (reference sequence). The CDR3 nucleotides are TGCAGTGCCGCCGCCCTAGCGGGGGACGTCTACGAGCAGTACGTC. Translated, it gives CSAAALAGDVYEQYV.

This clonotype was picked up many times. CDR3 region: CASSPLTGGRSNVLTF. The CDR3 DNA reads TGTGCCAGCAGTCCCCTCACAGGGGGACGGTCCAACGTCCTGACTTTC. The chain employs TRBV12-3 or TRBV12-4 and TRBJ2-6; 8 bases fit TRBD1. V gave up 5 bases and J gave up 8 bases; unmatched junction bases: 11. CDR3 size: 16 residues.

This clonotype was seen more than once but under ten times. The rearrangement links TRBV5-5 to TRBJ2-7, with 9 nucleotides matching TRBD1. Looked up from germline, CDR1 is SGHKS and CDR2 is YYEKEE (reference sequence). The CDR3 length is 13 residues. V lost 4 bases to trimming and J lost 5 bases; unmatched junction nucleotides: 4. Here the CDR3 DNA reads TGTGCCAGCAGCCCTGGACAGGGGAACGAGCAGTACGTC. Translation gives CASSPGQGNEQYV.

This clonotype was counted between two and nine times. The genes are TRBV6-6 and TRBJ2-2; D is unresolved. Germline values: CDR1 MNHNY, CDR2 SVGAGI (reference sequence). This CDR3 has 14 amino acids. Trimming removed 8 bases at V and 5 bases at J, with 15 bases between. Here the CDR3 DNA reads TGTGCCAGCGGCCGCACACGGGCGACCGGGGAGCTGTTTTTT. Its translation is CASGRTRATGELFF.

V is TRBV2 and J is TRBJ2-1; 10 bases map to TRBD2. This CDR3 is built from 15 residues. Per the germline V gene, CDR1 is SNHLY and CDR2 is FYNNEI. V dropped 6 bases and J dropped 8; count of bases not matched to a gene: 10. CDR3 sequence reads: CASRKMSGGDDEQFF. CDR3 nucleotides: TGTGCCAGCAGGAAGATGAGCGGGGGGGATGATGAGCAGTTCTTC.

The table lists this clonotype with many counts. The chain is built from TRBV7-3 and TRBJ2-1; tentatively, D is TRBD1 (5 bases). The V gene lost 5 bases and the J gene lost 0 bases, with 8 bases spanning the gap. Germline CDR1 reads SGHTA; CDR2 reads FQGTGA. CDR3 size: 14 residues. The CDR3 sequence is CASSQGGSYNEQFF. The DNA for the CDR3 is TGTGCCAGCAGCCAGGGCGGCTCCTACAATGAGCAGTTCTTC.